This T cell receptor beta chain was obtained from a study of PD-1 blockade in classical Hodgkin lymphoma. Patients all relapsed after autologous stem cell transplantation, and there was variation in brentuximab vedotin exposure. Clones were read by immunoSEQ multiplex PCR, and TCRdb kept only the in-frame ones, dropping some. The table shows tens of thousands of clones, with 85% to 90% occurring only once. The source material was peripheral blood mononuclear cells (PBMCs), sampled before the second cycle of nivolumab. The sequence came from a human donor with classical Hodgkin lymphoma.

The CDR3 sequence: CASSQSLGGLSTDTQYF. CDR3 coding DNA: TGCGCCAGCAGCCAGAGTTTGGGGGGCCTAAGCACAGATACGCAGTATTTT. The rearrangement joins TRBV4-1 to TRBJ2-3; D might be TRBD1 or TRBD2, each matching 6 bases. This CDR3 comprises 17 residues. The V gene's germline CDR1 is MGHRA and CDR2 YSYEKL. Trimming took 3 bases from V and 0 from J, leaving 16 bases between them.